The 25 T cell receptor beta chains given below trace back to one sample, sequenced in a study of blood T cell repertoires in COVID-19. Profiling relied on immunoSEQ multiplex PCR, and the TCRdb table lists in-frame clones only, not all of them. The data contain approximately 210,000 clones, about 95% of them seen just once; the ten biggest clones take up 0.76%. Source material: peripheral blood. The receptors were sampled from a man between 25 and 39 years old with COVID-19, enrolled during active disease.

The CDR3 protein is CASSYSQGAVGYTF. The CDR3 region has the DNA TGTGCCAGCAGTTACTCTCAGGGGGCCGTTGGCTACACCTTC. V and J are TRBV6-2 or TRBV6-3 and TRBJ1-2; 8 bases are shared with TRBD1. This CDR3 spans 14 amino acids. After removal of 0 bases from V and 7 bases from J, the junction contained 4 bases not matched to a gene. CDR1 is MNHEY and CDR2 is SVGEGT in the germline V gene.

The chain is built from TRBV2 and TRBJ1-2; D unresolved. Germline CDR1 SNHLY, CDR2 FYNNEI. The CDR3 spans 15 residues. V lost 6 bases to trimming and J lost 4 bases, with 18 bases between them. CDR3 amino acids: CASRKAGRGLYGYTF. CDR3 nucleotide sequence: TGTGCCAGCAGGAAAGCGGGCAGAGGACTCTATGGCTACACCTTC.

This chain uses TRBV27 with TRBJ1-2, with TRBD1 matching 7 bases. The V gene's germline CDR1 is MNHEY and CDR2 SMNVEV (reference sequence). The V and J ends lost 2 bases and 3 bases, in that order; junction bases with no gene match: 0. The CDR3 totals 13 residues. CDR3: CASSLTGDYGYTF. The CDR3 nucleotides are TGTGCCAGCAGTTTAACAGGGGACTATGGCTACACCTTC.

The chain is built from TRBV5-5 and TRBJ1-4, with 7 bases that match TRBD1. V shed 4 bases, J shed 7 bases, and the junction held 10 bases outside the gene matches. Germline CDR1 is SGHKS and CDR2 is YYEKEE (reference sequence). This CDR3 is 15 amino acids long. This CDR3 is CASSPMTGWSEKLFF. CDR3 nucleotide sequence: TGTGCCAGCAGCCCTATGACAGGGTGGTCTGAAAAACTGTTTTTT.

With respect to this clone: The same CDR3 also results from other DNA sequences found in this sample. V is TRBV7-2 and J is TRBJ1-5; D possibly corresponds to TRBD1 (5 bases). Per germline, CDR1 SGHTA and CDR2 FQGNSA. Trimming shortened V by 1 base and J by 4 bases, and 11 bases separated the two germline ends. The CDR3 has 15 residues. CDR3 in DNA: TGTGCCAGCAGCTTAGTTGGGGGGTCTAATCAGCCCCAGCATTTT. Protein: CASSLVGGSNQPQHF.

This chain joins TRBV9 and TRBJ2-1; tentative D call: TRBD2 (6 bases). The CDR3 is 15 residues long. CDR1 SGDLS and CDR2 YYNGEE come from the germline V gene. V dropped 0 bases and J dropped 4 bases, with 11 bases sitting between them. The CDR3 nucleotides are TGTGCCAGCAGCGTAGAGATTAGCGGATACAATGAGCAGTTCTTC. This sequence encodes CASSVEISGYNEQFF.

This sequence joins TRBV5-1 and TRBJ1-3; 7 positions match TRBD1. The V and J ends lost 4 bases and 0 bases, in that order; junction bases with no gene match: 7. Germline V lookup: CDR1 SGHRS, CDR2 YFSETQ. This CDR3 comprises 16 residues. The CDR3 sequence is CASSGGTASSGNTIYF. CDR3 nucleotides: TGCGCCAGCAGCGGAGGGACAGCCAGCTCTGGAAACACCATATATTTT.

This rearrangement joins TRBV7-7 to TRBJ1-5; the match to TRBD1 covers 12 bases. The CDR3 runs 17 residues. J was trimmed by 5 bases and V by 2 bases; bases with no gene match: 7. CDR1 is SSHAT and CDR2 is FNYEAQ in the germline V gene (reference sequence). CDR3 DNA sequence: TGTGCCAGCAGCTTAAAGGGGGGACAGGGGGCTCATCAGCCCCAGCATTTT. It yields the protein CASSLKGGQGAHQPQHF.

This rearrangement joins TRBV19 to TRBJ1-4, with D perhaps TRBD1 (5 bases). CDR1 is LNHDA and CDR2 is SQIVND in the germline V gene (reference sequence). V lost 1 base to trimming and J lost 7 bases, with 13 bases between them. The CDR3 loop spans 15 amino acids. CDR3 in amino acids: CASSIATGVSEKLFF. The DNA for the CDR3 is TGTGCCAGTAGTATAGCGACGGGGGTCAGTGAAAAACTGTTTTTT.

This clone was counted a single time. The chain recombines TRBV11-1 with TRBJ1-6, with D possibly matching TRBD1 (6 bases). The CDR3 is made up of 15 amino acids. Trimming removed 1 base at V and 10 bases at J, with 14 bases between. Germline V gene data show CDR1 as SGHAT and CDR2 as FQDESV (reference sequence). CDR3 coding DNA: TGTGCCAGCAGCTTAGGAGGGGCTAGGGGGTCACCCCTCCACTTT. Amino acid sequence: CASSLGGARGSPLHF. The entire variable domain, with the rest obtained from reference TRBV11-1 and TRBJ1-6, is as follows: EAEVAQSPRYKITEKSQAVAFWCDPISGHATLYWYRQILGQGPELLVQFQDESVVDDSQLPKDRFSAERLKGVDSTLKIQPAELGDSAMYLCASSLGGARGSPLHFGNGTRLTVT.

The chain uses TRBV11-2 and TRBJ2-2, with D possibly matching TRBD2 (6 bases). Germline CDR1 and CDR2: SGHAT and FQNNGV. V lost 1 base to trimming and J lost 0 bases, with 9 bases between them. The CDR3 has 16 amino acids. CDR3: CASSLVGGTNTGELFF. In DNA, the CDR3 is TGTGCCAGCAGCTTAGTTGGGGGGACGAACACCGGGGAGCTGTTTTTT.

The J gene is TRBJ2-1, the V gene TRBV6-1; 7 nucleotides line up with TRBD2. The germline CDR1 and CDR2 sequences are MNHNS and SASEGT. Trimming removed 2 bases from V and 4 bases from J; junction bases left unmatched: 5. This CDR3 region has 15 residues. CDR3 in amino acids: CASSEFRRGYNEQFF. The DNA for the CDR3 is TGTGCCAGCAGTGAATTTCGGCGGGGGTACAATGAGCAGTTCTTC.

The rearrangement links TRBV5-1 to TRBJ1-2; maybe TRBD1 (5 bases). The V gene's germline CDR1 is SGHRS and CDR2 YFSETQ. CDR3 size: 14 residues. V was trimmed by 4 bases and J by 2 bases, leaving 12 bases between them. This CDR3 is CASSTGLGNYGYTF. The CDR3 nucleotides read TGCGCCAGCAGCACGGGACTAGGGAACTATGGCTACACCTTC. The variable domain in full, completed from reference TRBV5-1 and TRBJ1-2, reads KAGVTQTPRYLIKTRGQQVTLSCSPISGHRSVSWYQQTPGQGLQFLFEYFSETQRNKGNFPGRFSGRQFSNSRSEMNVSTLELGDSALYLCASSTGLGNYGYTFGSGTRLTVV.

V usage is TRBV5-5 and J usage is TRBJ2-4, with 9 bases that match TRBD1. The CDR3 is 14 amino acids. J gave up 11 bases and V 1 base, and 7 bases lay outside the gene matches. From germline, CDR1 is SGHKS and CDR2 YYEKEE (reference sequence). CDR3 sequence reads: CASSLTGGDYLQYF. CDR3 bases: TGTGCCAGCAGCTTGACAGGGGGCGATTATCTTCAGTACTTC.

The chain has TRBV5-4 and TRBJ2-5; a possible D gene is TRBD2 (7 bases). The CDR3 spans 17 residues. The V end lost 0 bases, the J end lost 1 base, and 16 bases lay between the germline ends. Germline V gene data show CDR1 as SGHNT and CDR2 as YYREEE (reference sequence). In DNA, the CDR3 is TGTGCCAGCAGCTTGGCTGGGAGACGGGGGGCCCAAGAGACCCAGTACTTC. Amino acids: CASSLAGRRGAQETQYF.

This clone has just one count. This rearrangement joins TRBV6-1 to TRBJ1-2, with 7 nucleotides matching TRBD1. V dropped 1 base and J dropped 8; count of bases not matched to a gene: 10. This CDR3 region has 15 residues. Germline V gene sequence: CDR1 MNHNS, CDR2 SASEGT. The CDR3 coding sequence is TGTGCCAGCAGTGAAGTAGGGGGCGTCATCTACGGCTACACCTTC. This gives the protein CASSEVGGVIYGYTF.

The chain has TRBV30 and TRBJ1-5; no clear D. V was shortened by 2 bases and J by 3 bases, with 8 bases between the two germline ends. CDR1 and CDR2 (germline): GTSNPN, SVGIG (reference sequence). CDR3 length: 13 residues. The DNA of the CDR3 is TGTGCCTGGAGTAATCAGAACAATCAGCCCCAGCATTTT. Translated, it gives CAWSNQNNQPQHF. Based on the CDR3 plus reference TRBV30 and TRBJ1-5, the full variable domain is SQTIHQWPATLVQPVGSPLSLECTVEGTSNPNLYWYRQAAGRGLQLLFYSVGIGQISSEVPQNLSASRPQDRQFILSSKKLLLSDSGFYLCAWSNQNNQPQHFGDGTRLSIL.

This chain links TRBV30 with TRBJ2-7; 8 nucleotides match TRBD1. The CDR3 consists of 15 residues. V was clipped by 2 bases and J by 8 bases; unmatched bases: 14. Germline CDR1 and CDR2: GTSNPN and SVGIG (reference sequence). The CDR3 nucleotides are TGTGCCTGGAGTTTCGTTGCGGACAGGGCCACTCAGCAGTACTTC. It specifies CAWSFVADRATQQYF.

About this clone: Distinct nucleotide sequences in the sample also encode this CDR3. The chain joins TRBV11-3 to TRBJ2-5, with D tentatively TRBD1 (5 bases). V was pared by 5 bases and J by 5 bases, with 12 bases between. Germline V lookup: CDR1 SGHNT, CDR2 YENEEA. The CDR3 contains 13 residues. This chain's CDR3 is CASSLRVGETQYF. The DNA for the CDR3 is TGTGCCAGCAGCCTCAGGGTTGGGGAGACCCAGTACTTC. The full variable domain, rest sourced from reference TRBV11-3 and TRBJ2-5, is EAGVVQSPRYKIIEKKQPVAFWCNPISGHNTLYWYLQNLGQGPELLIRYENEEAVDDSQLPKDRFSAERLKGVDSTLKIQPAELGDSAVYLCASSLRVGETQYFGPGTRLLVL.

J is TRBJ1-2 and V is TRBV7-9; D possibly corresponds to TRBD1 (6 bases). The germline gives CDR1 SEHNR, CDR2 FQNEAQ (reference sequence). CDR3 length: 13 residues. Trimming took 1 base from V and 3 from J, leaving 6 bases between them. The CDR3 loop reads CASSLGGHYGYTF. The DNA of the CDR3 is TGTGCCAGCAGCTTAGGGGGGCACTATGGCTACACCTTC.

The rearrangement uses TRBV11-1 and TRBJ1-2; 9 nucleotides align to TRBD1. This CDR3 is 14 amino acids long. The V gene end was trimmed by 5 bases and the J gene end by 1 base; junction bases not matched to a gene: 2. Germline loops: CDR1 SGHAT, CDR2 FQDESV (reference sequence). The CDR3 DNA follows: TGTGCCAGCAGCGCGGGACAGGGTAACTATGGCTACACCTTC. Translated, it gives CASSAGQGNYGYTF.

The CDR3: CASSLVLNTGELFF. The CDR3, as DNA: TGCGCCAGCAGCTTGGTTCTGAACACCGGGGAGCTGTTTTTT. The chain has TRBV5-1 and TRBJ2-2; no reliable D call. This CDR3 region has 14 residues. Germline V gives CDR1 SGHRS, CDR2 YFSETQ. Trimming took 0 bases from V and 1 from J, leaving 4 bases between them.

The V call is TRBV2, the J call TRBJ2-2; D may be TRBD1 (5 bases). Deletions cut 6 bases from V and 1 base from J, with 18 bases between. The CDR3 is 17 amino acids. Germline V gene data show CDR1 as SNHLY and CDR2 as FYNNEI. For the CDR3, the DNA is TGTGCCAGCAGCACCTTTGGGGCAGGGCTGAACACCGGGGAGCTGTTTTTT. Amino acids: CASSTFGAGLNTGELFF.

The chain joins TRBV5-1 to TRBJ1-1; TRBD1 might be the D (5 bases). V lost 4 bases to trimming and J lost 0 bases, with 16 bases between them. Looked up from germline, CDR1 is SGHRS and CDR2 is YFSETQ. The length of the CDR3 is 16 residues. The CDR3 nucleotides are TGCGCCAGCAGCAAGGTGGGGGGGAACTTGAACACTGAAGCTTTCTTT. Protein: CASSKVGGNLNTEAFF. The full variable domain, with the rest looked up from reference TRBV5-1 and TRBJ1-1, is KAGVTQTPRYLIKTRGQQVTLSCSPISGHRSVSWYQQTPGQGLQFLFEYFSETQRNKGNFPGRFSGRQFSNSRSEMNVSTLELGDSALYLCASSKVGGNLNTEAFFGQGTRLTVV.

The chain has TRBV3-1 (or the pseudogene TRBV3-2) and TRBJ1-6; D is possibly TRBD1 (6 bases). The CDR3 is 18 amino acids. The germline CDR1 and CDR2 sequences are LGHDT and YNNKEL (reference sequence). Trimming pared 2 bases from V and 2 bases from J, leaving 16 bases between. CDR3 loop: CASSQSGGTGTYNSPLHF. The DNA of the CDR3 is TGTGCCAGCAGCCAAAGCGGGGGTACAGGGACCTATAATTCACCCCTCCACTTT.